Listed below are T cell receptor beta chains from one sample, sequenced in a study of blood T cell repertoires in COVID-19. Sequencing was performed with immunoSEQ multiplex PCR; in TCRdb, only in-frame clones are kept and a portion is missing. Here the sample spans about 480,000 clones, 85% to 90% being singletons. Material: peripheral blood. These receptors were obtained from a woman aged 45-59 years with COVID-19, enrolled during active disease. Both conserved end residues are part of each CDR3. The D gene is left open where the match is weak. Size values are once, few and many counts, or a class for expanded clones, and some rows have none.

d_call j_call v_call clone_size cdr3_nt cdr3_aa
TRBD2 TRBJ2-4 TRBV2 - TGTGCCAGCAGCTCGGGGGGAAAAAACATTCAGTACTTC CASSSGGKNIQYF
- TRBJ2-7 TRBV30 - TGTGCCTGGAGTGGAACCGACCACAGGGACCACGAGCAGTACTTC CAWSGTDHRDHEQYF
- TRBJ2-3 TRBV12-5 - TGTGCTAGTGCCCCGACAGGAATCACAGATACGCAGTATTTT CASAPTGITDTQYF
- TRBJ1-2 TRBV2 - TGTGCCAGCAGCCTCAGACAGGACTATGGCTACACCTTC CASSLRQDYGYTF
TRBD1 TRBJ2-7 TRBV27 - TGTGCCAGCAGTTCCCGGACAGGCTATAGGGACGAGCAGTACTTC CASSSRTGYRDEQYF
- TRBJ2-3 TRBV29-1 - TGCAGCGTTGACACAGAGAACACAGATACGCAGTATTTT CSVDTENTDTQYF
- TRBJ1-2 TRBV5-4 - TGTGCCAGCAGCAGACCGACAGATAACTATGGCTACACCTTC CASSRPTDNYGYTF
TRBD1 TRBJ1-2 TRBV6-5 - TGTGCCAGCAGTCGAGACAGGGGCTATGGCTACACCTTC CASSRDRGYGYTF
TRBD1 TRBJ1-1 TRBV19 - TGTGCCAGTACCTCGCCTCGGACAGGCCAGAACACTGAAGCTTTCTTT CASTSPRTGQNTEAFF
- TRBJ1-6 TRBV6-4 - TGTGCCAGCAGTGAGGCAGGCAATTCACCCCTCCACTTT CASSEAGNSPLHF
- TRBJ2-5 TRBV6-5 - TGTGCCAGCAGTTACTCGACGGCAGGGGAGACCCAGTACTTC CASSYSTAGETQYF
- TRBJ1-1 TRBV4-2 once TGTGCCAGCAGCCAAGACCAGGGATTCGACACTGAAGCTTTCTTT CASSQDQGFDTEAFF
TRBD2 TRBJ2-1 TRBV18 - TGTGCCAGCTCACCGGGACTAGCGGGACACTCCTACAATGAGCAGTTCTTC CASSPGLAGHSYNEQFF
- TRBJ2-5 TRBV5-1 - TGCGCCAGCAGCTTGTTCGGGGGGCAGGAGACCCAGTACTTC CASSLFGGQETQYF
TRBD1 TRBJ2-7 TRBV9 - TGTGCCAGCAGCGTAGGTGACAGGGGCTACGAGCAGTACTTC CASSVGDRGYEQYF
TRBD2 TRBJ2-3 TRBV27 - TGTGCCAGCAGTTTCTTAGCGGGGGGACGCACAGATACGCAGTATTTT CASSFLAGGRTDTQYF
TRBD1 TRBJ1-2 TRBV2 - TGTGCCAGAACAGGGGAACTAAGCTATGGCTACACCTTC CARTGELSYGYTF
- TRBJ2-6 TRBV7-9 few TGTGCCAGCAGTATCCTCCTCGGGGCCAACGTCCTGACTTTC CASSILLGANVLTF
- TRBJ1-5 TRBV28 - TGTGCCAGCAGTCCCAGGGTAAGCAATCAGCCCCAGCATTTT CASSPRVSNQPQHF